Listed below are T cell receptor beta chains from one sample, sequenced in a study of shared T cell receptors in the human thymus. The assay was immunoSEQ multiplex PCR, and TCRdb's table has in-frame clones only and misses some. The sample lists approximately 490,000 clones, 78% occurring once. Another study also made use of these data, one on human thymus T cells.

Sample: thymocytes. The origin of the receptors is a boy in the first two years of life with a congenital heart defect. Each CDR3 is given with its conserved first and last residue.

>TRBV6-5|TRBJ2-2
CASSCPSSGNTGELFF
>TRBV19|TRBJ2-1
CASSIGIRDRGLGEQFF
>TRBV5-5|TRBJ2-5
CASSSLLPGLETQYF
>TRBV5-1|TRBJ2-1
CASSLGRTSGNNEQFF
>TRBV18|TRBJ2-5
CASSPGQGTQETQYF
>TRBV5-1|TRBJ2-3
CASSSSTDTQYF
>TRBV4-3|TRBJ2-6
CASSQVAAGTSGSPSGANVLTF
>TRBV28|TRBJ2-7
CASSSSQYPLWSSYEQYF
>TRBV11-2|TRBJ2-2
CASSLGMDRGSNTGELFF
>TRBV5-1|TRBJ2-1
CASSLVLGQGIINSYNEQFF
>TRBV5-4|TRBJ2-3
CASSPGLAGADTQYF
>TRBV28|TRBJ2-5
CASSSWDRELQETQYF
>TRBV29-1|TRBJ2-3
CSVWLRLAGAGDTQYF
>TRBV19|TRBJ2-7
CASSGTGHDYEQYF
>TRBV28|TRBJ1-5
CASSLRGVRSNQPQHF
>TRBV28|TRBJ2-7
CASSLRLARPTYEQYF
>TRBV30|TRBJ1-1
CAWNPTRVNTEAFF
>TRBV28|TRBJ2-4
CASSHKNIQYF
>TRBV11-2|TRBJ2-2
CASSPRRDRVNTGELFF
>TRBV11-2|TRBJ2-3
CASSLDPGDTQYF
>TRBV15|TRBJ2-7
CATRRGWDSYEQYF
>TRBV19|TRBJ2-5
CASSIVNLASGRKETQYF
>TRBV4-3|TRBJ2-1
CASSQDLWAGGPVYNEQFF
>TRBV6-5|TRBJ1-1
CASSPTDRVTEAFF
>TRBV10-2|TRBJ2-7
CASSGTGGDEQYF
>TRBV28|TRBJ2-3
CATQRVDTQYF
>TRBV9|TRBJ1-1
CASSVGHRGTEAFF
>TRBV28|TRBJ1-2
CASSSGGQGVQYGYTF
>TRBV29-1|TRBJ2-7
CSVREGPSYEQYF
>TRBV10-3|TRBJ2-1
CAISGGQGSSYNEQFF
>TRBV7-9|TRBJ2-2
CASSLEVAGPPNTGELFF
>TRBV19|TRBJ2-2
CASMSSGRTNTGELFF
>TRBV5-4|TRBJ2-1
CASSSASVCGSPNEQFF
>TRBV10-3|TRBJ2-7
CAISDQGAHEQYF
>TRBV4-3|TRBJ1-3
CASSQDRTPWAGNTIYF
>TRBV5-4|TRBJ2-7
CASSLSGSSNEQYF
>TRBV5-5|TRBJ2-7
CASSLDRSYEQYF
>TRBV5-4|TRBJ2-7
CASSHRDRGSSRSYEQYF
>TRBV30|TRBJ1-2
CAWSVPNLTGVGISYGYTF
>TRBV10-3|TRBJ2-7
CAISEFGQGGTYEQYF
>TRBV6-4|TRBJ2-3
CASSEREGRNTQYF
>TRBV2|TRBJ2-5
CANSDGLAGEETQYF
>TRBV30|TRBJ2-3
CAWSPKSGKDTQYF
>TRBV29-1|TRBJ2-3
CSVRPDPGQGARTDTQYF
>TRBV27|TRBJ2-1
CASSLSNRTSAFAQFF
>TRBV7-2|TRBJ2-1
CASSSPETSQFF
>TRBV9|TRBJ1-2
CASSITEESNYGYTF
>TRBV4-3|TRBJ2-1
CASSGRESNYNEQFF